This T cell receptor beta chain was identified during a study of beta chain features in type 1 diabetes. Study information: In age, gender and cell yields, patients were similar to healthy donors. General study points: Researchers report that Type 1 diabetes patients had moderately but significantly shorter TCRB CDR3s across all four CD4+ subsets.

Comment on this clone: The antigen remains undetermined.

Expressed TCRB transcripts were sequenced because the isolated RNA had all been reverse transcribed beforehand. TCRdb keeps only in-frame clones here, not all; method: immunoSEQ multiplex PCR. In the table there are more than 200,000 clones, 16% of which are singletons. From germline, CDR1 is SGHTA and CDR2 FQGTGA. V lost 1 base and J lost 9; bases outside the gene matches: 4. The CDR3 length is 14 residues. The clonotype originates from a man aged 25-45 years with type 1 diabetes. Sequenced sample: naive CD4+ T cells from blood. V usage is TRBV7-3 and J usage is TRBJ2-1, with TRBD1 matching over 9 bases. The CDR3 is CASSLSTGGGEQFF. In DNA, the CDR3 is TGTGCCAGCAGCTTAAGCACAGGGGGCGGTGAGCAGTTCTTC.